This TCR beta chain was obtained from a study of shared clonotypes between healthy human individuals. Across the whole study: A few men and a couple of women, aged 18 to 49, were donors. Every donor yielded three CD4 naive, three CD4 memory, two CD8 naive and one CD8 memory plate. Study conclusions and caveats: A reduction in generation probabilities was seen for non-shared clonotypes relative to those shared by all four donors.

Notes on this clone: Its antigen is not identified.

Here immunoSEQ multiplex PCR was the method, and the copy in TCRdb shows in-frame clones only, minus some. The repertoire has about 2.4 million clones, over 85% of them found once; the top ten carry 0.35% to 0.45%. A CD45RA-negative memory subset and a CD45RA+ naive subset were separated from the CD4+ cells. The specimen sequenced was naive CD4+ T cells from PBMCs. Sample subset: CD45RA+ positively selected. This receptor was taken from a man aged 18 to 35 in good health. Some clones in this sample may be carry-over from other donors' samples.

In DNA form, the CDR3 reads TGTGCCAGCAGCCAAGGGACAGGGGGGGCCTCACCCCTCCACTTT. Protein: CASSQGTGGASPLHF. The chain has TRBV4-2 and TRBJ1-6; 10 positions agree with TRBD1. In germline, CDR1 is LGHNA, CDR2 YNFKEQ. The length of the CDR3 is 15 residues. The junction had 4 bases not matched to a gene; V was cut back by 1 base and J by 10 bases.